The entry below gives a single TCR beta chain sequence along with its context. The CDR3 sequence is 12 residues long. The junction had 7 bases not matched to a gene; V was cut back by 5 bases and J by 11 bases. The germline gives CDR1 SGHTA, CDR2 FQGNSA. Sequencing was performed with immunoSEQ multiplex PCR; in TCRdb, only in-frame clones are kept and a portion is missing. The repertoire holds 600,000 to 800,000 clones, approximately 72% seen once, with over 1.5% in the top ten. The sample originates from a study of shared clonotypes between healthy human individuals. The chain is built from TRBV7-2 and TRBJ1-1; TRBD1 aligns across 8 bases. The source of this sequence is a woman aged 25 to 45 in good health. The specimen sequenced was memory CD4+ T cells sorted from blood. The sample's subset: CD45RA-negative fraction. The CDR3 DNA reads TGTGCCAGCAGCCGTTCGGACAGGGTGGCTTTCTTT. Translation gives CASSRSDRVAFF.